The rows below give T cell receptor beta chains drawn from one sample of a study of siplizumab effects on memory and regulatory T cells. TCRdb's table, derived via immunoSEQ multiplex PCR, lists solely in-frame clones and lacks some. The sample has some 100,000 clones; around 90% are singletons. The sample comprised non-Treg CD4+ T cells sorted from blood. Receptor source: a human donor in good health. CDR3s include the opening cysteine and the closing phenylalanine or tryptophan. D genes are given only for firm matches. Size is stated for part of the rows, as once, few or many counts, or as a class when the clone is expanded.

size | J | V | D | DNA | CDR3
- | TRBJ2-7 | TRBV5-1 | TRBD2 | TGCGCCAGCAGCGTAAGATTAACGTCGGGAGGGTTTAACGAGCAGTACTTC | CASSVRLTSGGFNEQYF
once | TRBJ2-7 | TRBV6-5 | TRBD2 | TGTGCCAGCATAAAGATAGCGGGAGGGCCGGGCGAGCAGTACTTC | CASIKIAGGPGEQYF
- | TRBJ2-5 | TRBV30 | TRBD2 | TGTGCCTGGAGTAGGGATAGCGGGAGGAGGGAGACCCAGTACTTC | CAWSRDSGRRETQYF
- | TRBJ2-5 | TRBV5-1 | - | TGCGCCAGCAGCCGACTATACCAAGAGACCCAGTACTTC | CASSRLYQETQYF
- | TRBJ1-1 | TRBV7-9 | - | TGTGCCAGCAGCCGGACGGGGGACGAAGCTTTCTTT | CASSRTGDEAFF
- | TRBJ2-3 | TRBV4-3 | - | TGCGCCAGCAGCCAACGAAGAGGGGGGCGCAACACAGATACGCAGTATTTT | CASSQRRGGRNTDTQYF
- | TRBJ1-2 | TRBV4-2 | - | TGTGCCAGCAGCCAAGATGTCGGGTACAACTATGGCTACACCTTC | CASSQDVGYNYGYTF
- | TRBJ2-2 | TRBV27 | TRBD2 | TGTGCCACAAGGCAGGGTAGCGGGAGCACCGGGGAGCTGTTTTTT | CATRQGSGSTGELFF
- | TRBJ1-2 | TRBV7-9 | TRBD1 | TGTGCCAGCAGCTTAACCGTAGGACAGGGATTTGGCTACACCTTC | CASSLTVGQGFGYTF
- | TRBJ2-6 | TRBV4-2 | - | TGTGCCAGCAGCCAAGGGGCCAGCCTTACCCAACTGACTTTC | CASSQGASLTQLTF
once | TRBJ1-2 | TRBV7-2 | TRBD1 | TGTGCCAGCAGACCGGGACAGGGAGTACCTGGCTACACCTTC | CASRPGQGVPGYTF
- | TRBJ1-3 | TRBV11-2 | TRBD1 | TGTGCCAGCAGCGCGGGACAGCTGAGCTCTGGAAACACCATATATTTT | CASSAGQLSSGNTIYF
- | TRBJ1-4 | TRBV5-6 | - | TGTGCCAGCAGCTTGGGAGGGTTAACTAATGAAAAACTGTTTTTT | CASSLGGLTNEKLFF
- | TRBJ2-2 | TRBV15 | TRBD2 | TGTGCCACCAGCAGAGTCTTGTCTAGCGGTTGGACCGGGGAGCTGTTTTTT | CATSRVLSSGWTGELFF
once | TRBJ1-2 | TRBV27 | TRBD1 | TGTGCCAGCAGGGGACAGGGTGGTTATGGCTACACCTTC | CASRGQGGYGYTF
- | TRBJ2-7 | TRBV15 | - | TGTGCCACCAGCAGAGAAACGGGTGCTCTTTACGAGCAGTACTTC | CATSRETGALYEQYF
- | TRBJ2-5 | TRBV6-5 | TRBD2 | TGTGCCAGCAGTTACCGGCCTAGCGGGGTACAAGAGACCCAGTACTTC | CASSYRPSGVQETQYF
- | TRBJ2-2 | TRBV6-5 | - | TGTGCCAGCAGCCCAAGGGGGGACACCGGGGAGCTGTTTTTT | CASSPRGDTGELFF
- | TRBJ2-7 | TRBV6-5 | - | TGTGCCAGCAGTTTACTTGCGGGTAGCTCCTACGAGCAGTACTTC | CASSLLAGSSYEQYF
- | TRBJ2-1 | TRBV27 | TRBD2 | TGTGCCAGCAGGGGGGGGCTAGCGGGTTCCTACAATGAGCAGTTCTTC | CASRGGLAGSYNEQFF
- | TRBJ2-2 | TRBV28 | - | TGTGCCAGCAGTTTTGCTGACTCCGCCGGGGAGCTGTTTTTT | CASSFADSAGELFF
once | TRBJ2-5 | TRBV2 | - | TGTGCCAGCAGCAGTTTGATTGAGACCCAGTACTTC | CASSSLIETQYF
once | TRBJ2-6 | TRBV11-2 | TRBD1 | TGTGCCAGCAGCTTAGACTCAGGGGGCGCTGGGGCCAACGTCCTGACTTTC | CASSLDSGGAGANVLTF
- | TRBJ2-1 | TRBV19 | TRBD2 | TGTGCCAGTAGTATGCGGGTGAGCGGGAGGGCCTATGAGCAGTTCTTC | CASSMRVSGRAYEQFF
- | TRBJ2-6 | TRBV28 | - | TGTGCCAGCAGTCTACTACAGGGCTCTGGGGCCAACGTCCTGACTTTC | CASSLLQGSGANVLTF
- | TRBJ2-7 | TRBV10-2 | TRBD2 | TGCGCCAGCATTCGGGAGGGCCTGACGTACGAGCAGTACTTC | CASIREGLTYEQYF
- | TRBJ1-3 | TRBV6-6 | - | TGTGCCAGCAAAGGGAATGGAAACACCATATATTTT | CASKGNGNTIYF
- | TRBJ1-1 | TRBV7-9 | - | TGTGCCAGCAGCTTGGGGCAGAACACTGAAGCTTTCTTT | CASSLGQNTEAFF
- | TRBJ2-3 | TRBV9 | TRBD1 | TGTGCCAGCAGCGTAGGCGACAGGGTAGCAGATACGCAGTATTTT | CASSVGDRVADTQYF
- | TRBJ2-3 | TRBV29-1 | TRBD2 | TGCAGCGTTGAACTTCGCCTAGCGGGAGAAGTAGTGTATTTT | CSVELRLAGEVVYF